This passage covers 21 T cell receptor beta chains from one sample sequenced in a study of T-cell memory formation after mild COVID-19. One entry per CDR3 protein, called by TCRdb with MiXCR from the 5' RACE reads. The sample comprises 90,000 to 130,000 distinct CDR3 sequences, over 15% of which are singletons, and roughly 6% rests with the top ten. Sequenced: PBMCs or a T cell subset sorted from them (not recorded which). The source of these receptors is a man between 18 and 29 years old who had mild COVID-19 (a few samples of this study predate the infection). Cell type and time point are not known.

This clonotype was picked up many times. The gene calls are TRBV7-4 and TRBJ2-7; the D is unclear. Germline values: CDR1 SGHVT, CDR2 SQSDAQ. This CDR3 contains 11 residues. V gave up 5 bases and J gave up 3 bases, with 5 bases separating them. CDR3 protein: CASSLNYEQYV. CDR3 nucleotide sequence: TGTGCCAGCAGCCTTAACTACGAGCAGTACGTC.

The genes are TRBV7-2 and TRBJ1-5; weak D call: TRBD1 (6 bases). The CDR3 is 15 residues long. The germline CDR1 and CDR2 sequences are SGHTA and FQGNSA. V lost 1 base and J lost 7, with 14 bases in between. The CDR3: CASSLGQGKGQPQHF. The CDR3, as DNA: TGTGCCAGCAGCTTAGGGCAGGGGAAGGGGCAGCCCCAGCATTTT.

The chain carries TRBV5-6 and TRBJ1-2; D is possibly TRBD1 (6 bases). The V end lost 1 base, the J end lost 8 bases, and 12 bases lay between the germline ends. CDR1 SGHDT and CDR2 YYEEEE come from the germline V gene. CDR3 length equals 13 residues. CDR3 amino acids: CASSLMAGGGYTF. The CDR3 nucleotides read TGTGCCAGCAGCTTGATGGCCGGGGGCGGCTACACCTTC.

This chain joins TRBV5-4 and TRBJ2-3, with 9 bases that match TRBD2. Germline assignment: CDR1 SGHNT and CDR2 YYREEE (reference sequence). V shed 5 bases and J 1 base; nucleotides not matched to a gene: 5. This CDR3 is 15 amino acids long. The CDR3 bases are TGTGCCAGCAGTCCTAGCGGGGTGCGCACAGATACGCAGTATTTT. Protein: CASSPSGVRTDTQYF.

V and J are TRBV12-3 or TRBV12-4 and TRBJ2-1; D is ambiguous. The CDR3 has 14 amino acids. With 3 bases removed from V and 5 bases from J, the gap between germline ends came to 11 bases. CDR3 protein: CASSFRKGHNEQFF. The CDR3, as DNA: TGTGCCAGCAGTTTTAGGAAGGGCCACAATGAGCAGTTCTTC.

In its sample, this clonotype was seen a few times. This chain uses TRBV12-3 or TRBV12-4 with TRBJ1-1; D may be TRBD1 (6 bases). Trimming shortened V by 2 bases and J by 7 bases, and 11 bases separated the two germline ends. The CDR3 loop spans 13 amino acids. The CDR3 DNA follows: TGTGCCAGCAGTTTAAGCAGGACAGTTGAAGCTTTCTTT. This encodes CASSLSRTVEAFF.

This clonotype showed up just a few times. The genes are TRBV18 and TRBJ1-1; a possible D gene is TRBD1 (5 bases). The CDR3 loop spans 13 amino acids. Germline V CDR1 and CDR2: KGHSH, LQKENI. Trimming left V 10 bases short and J 6 bases short, with 18 bases between. The CDR3 sequence is CAINADRGAEAFF. The CDR3 coding sequence is TGTGCCATCAACGCTGACCGAGGGGCTGAAGCTTTCTTT. Using reference TRBV18 and TRBJ1-1 for the parts outside the CDR3, the full variable domain is NAGVMQNPRHLVRRRGQEARLRCSPMKGHSHVYWYRQLPEEGLKFMVYLQKENIIDESGMPKERFSAEFPKEGPSILRIQQVVRGDSAAYFCAINADRGAEAFFGQGTRLTVV.

V gene TRBV6-6 combines with J gene TRBJ1-5; D is unresolved. V gave up 6 bases and J gave up 5 bases, with 8 bases separating them. Germline V gene lookup returns CDR1 MNHNY and CDR2 SVGAGI (reference sequence). The CDR3 totals 12 residues. The CDR3 DNA is TGTGCCAGCAGCACGGACGATCAGCCCCAGCATTTT. It yields the protein CASSTDDQPQHF.

This clonotype was detected many times. The chain uses TRBV4-1 and TRBJ2-5; TRBD2 matches 11 bases. J lost 2 bases, V lost 5 bases, and 10 bases had no gene match. CDR1 and CDR2 (germline): MGHRA, YSYEKL. The CDR3 spans 17 residues. In DNA form, the CDR3 reads TGCGCCAGCAGCAAAAGACTAGCGGGGAATTTTCAAGAGACCCAGTACTTC. Protein product: CASSKRLAGNFQETQYF.

At least ten counts were recorded for this clonotype. The V gene is TRBV5-1, the J gene TRBJ1-1; 8 nucleotides line up with TRBD1. The V segment lost 4 bases and the J segment 1 base; nucleotides outside the gene matches: 6. The CDR3 consists of 15 residues. The germline gives CDR1 SGHRS, CDR2 YFSETQ. The CDR3 bases are TGCGCCAGCAGCCTGGGGGACAGGAGGAACACTGAAGCTTTCTTT. Translating gives CASSLGDRRNTEAFF.

This clonotype was detected only a few times. The chain uses TRBV4-1 and TRBJ2-3; D remains ambiguous. CDR1 and CDR2 (germline): MGHRA, YSYEKL. The CDR3 totals 14 residues. V shed 3 bases and J shed 2 bases, with 9 bases lying between them. CDR3 sequence: CASSQTVYTDTQYF. CDR3 bases: TGCGCCAGCAGCCAGACGGTCTACACAGATACGCAGTATTTT.

This clonotype was recorded a few times. V is TRBV11-2 and J is TRBJ2-5; 7 bases line up with TRBD2. The length of the CDR3 is 15 residues. Germline values: CDR1 SGHAT, CDR2 FQNNGV. J lost 5 bases, V lost 6 bases, and 12 bases had no gene match. The CDR3 loop reads CASSRTRSGRETQYF. Written as DNA, the CDR3 is TGTGCCAGCAGTCGAACTCGTAGCGGGCGGGAGACCCAGTACTTC.

CDR3 bases: TGCGCCAGCAGCAAAGCCGGCCAGGATAAGGTTTACGAGCAGTACTTC. Amino acids: CASSKAGQDKVYEQYF. The chain links TRBV4-3 to TRBJ2-7; D remains unclear. Trimming removed 5 bases from V and 4 bases from J, with 21 bases in between. The germline gives CDR1 LGHNA, CDR2 YSLEER. The CDR3 has 16 amino acids.

V usage is TRBV5-1 and J usage is TRBJ2-3; 8 bases are a match to TRBD2. CDR3 length equals 15 residues. Losses at the gene ends were 1 base for V and 2 bases for J; bases not matched to a gene: 3. The germline CDR1 and CDR2 sequences are SGHRS and YFSETQ. The CDR3 here is CASSLTAGDTDTQYF. CDR3 bases: TGCGCCAGCAGCTTGACAGCGGGGGACACAGATACGCAGTATTTT.

In this sample, this clonotype turned up a few times. V and J are TRBV4-1 and TRBJ2-5; possibly TRBD1 or TRBD2 for D (5 bases each). The length of the CDR3 is 17 residues. Trimming took off 0 bases at V and 4 bases at J, with 18 bases between the two ends. CDR1 is MGHRA, CDR2 YSYEKL, per germline. The CDR3 sequence: CASSQDPRVGVGETQYF. For the CDR3, the DNA is TGCGCCAGCAGCCAAGATCCACGGGTGGGGGTAGGAGAGACCCAGTACTTC.

The CDR3 region has the DNA TGTGCCACCAGCCGGACAGGGGTTGCGCAGTATTTT. It translates to CATSRTGVAQYF. V gene TRBV15 combines with J gene TRBJ2-3; 9 positions agree with TRBD1. This CDR3 spans 12 amino acids. Per germline, CDR1 LNHNV and CDR2 YYDKDF (reference sequence). Trimming cost V 5 bases and J 10 bases; bases outside gene matches: 4.

This sequence joins TRBV11-2 and TRBJ1-1; no definite D call. This CDR3 has 15 amino acids. CDR1 is SGHAT and CDR2 is FQNNGV in the germline V gene. The ends were cut back, 0 bases at V and 7 bases at J, with 15 bases in the middle. The CDR3 region is CASSLDYHSSSEAFF. As DNA, the CDR3 is TGTGCCAGCAGCTTAGATTACCACTCATCGAGTGAAGCTTTCTTT.

This clonotype has a handful of counts. The CDR3 nucleotides are TGTGCCAGCAGTTTAGGAGGAGTCCAAGAGACCCAGTACTTC. This encodes CASSLGGVQETQYF. The chain recombines TRBV12-3 or TRBV12-4 with TRBJ2-5; no clear D. Trimming took off 1 base at V and 1 base at J, with 7 bases between the two ends. The CDR3 is 14 residues long.

This clonotype has a handful of counts. The chain joins TRBV6-5 to TRBJ2-1; the match to TRBD2 covers 10 bases. The junction had 8 bases not matched to a gene; V was cut back by 5 bases and J by 4 bases. The CDR3 covers 16 residues. Germline CDR1 reads MNHEY; CDR2 reads SVGAGI. The CDR3 coding sequence is TGTGCCAGCAGTCGAAAGCGGGGGGGCACTTACAATGAGCAGTTCTTC. It specifies CASSRKRGGTYNEQFF.

This clonotype was picked up a small number of times. V and J are TRBV20-1 and TRBJ1-1; unclear D gene. The V and J ends lost 0 bases and 3 bases respectively, with 14 bases between them. The germline V gene has CDR1 DFQATT and CDR2 SNEGSKA (reference sequence). The CDR3 consists of 15 residues. CDR3 in amino acids: CSARDFGHSYTEAFF. The CDR3 coding sequence is TGCAGTGCTAGAGATTTCGGGCACTCCTACACTGAAGCTTTCTTT.

This rearrangement joins TRBV10-3 to TRBJ1-2, with TRBD1 matching over 7 bases. Germline-derived CDR1 and CDR2 are ENHRY and SYGVKD. This CDR3 is built from 13 residues. J was trimmed by 3 bases and V by 2 bases; bases with no gene match: 0. The DNA for the CDR3 is TGTGCCATCAGTGAGGGACAGGACTATGGCTACACCTTC. Translating it yields CAISEGQDYGYTF.